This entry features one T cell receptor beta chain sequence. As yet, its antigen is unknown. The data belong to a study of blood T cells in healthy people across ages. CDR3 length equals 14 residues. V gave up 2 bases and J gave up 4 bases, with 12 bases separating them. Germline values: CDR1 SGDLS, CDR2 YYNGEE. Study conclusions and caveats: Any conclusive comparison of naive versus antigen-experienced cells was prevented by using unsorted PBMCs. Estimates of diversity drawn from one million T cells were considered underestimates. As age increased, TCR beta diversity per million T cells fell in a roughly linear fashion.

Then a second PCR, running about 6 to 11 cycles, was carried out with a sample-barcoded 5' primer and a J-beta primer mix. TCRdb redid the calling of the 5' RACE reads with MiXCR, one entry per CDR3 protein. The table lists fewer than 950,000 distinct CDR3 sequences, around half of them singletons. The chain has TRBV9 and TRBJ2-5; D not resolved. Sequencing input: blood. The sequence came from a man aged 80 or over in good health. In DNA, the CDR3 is TGTGCCAGCAGCGTTGGGCTAGAACGAGAGACCCAGTACTTC. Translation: CASSVGLERETQYF.